What follows is one TCR beta chain and its context. The record originates from a study of shared clonotypes between healthy human individuals. Sequenced by immunoSEQ multiplex PCR; TCRdb stores in-frame clones only, minus some. This sample yields roughly 650,000 clones, of which about 95% are seen a single time; 0.095% to 0.13% belongs to the top ten. CD45RO-negative cells were positively selected for CCR7, leaving out terminally differentiated effector memory CD45RA+ cells. Sequencing was carried out using naive CD8+ T cells sorted from blood. The sequence came from a woman in her 30s in good health.

CDR3 nucleotides: TGTGCCAGCAGTTTACTAGCGGGTGCTGAGCAGTTCTTC. Protein product: CASSLLAGAEQFF. The chain employs TRBV28 and TRBJ2-1; the match to TRBD2 covers 8 bases. CDR3 size: 13 residues. In germline, CDR1 is MDHEN, CDR2 SYDVKM. Losses at the gene ends were 2 bases for V and 9 bases for J; bases not matched to a gene: 3.